The following is a TCR beta chain sequence with its context. Here immunoSEQ multiplex PCR was the method, and the copy in TCRdb shows in-frame clones only, minus some. This repertoire shows some 48,000 clones, 80% to 95% found once; its top ten account for about 10%. V lost 7 bases to trimming and J lost 2 bases; unmatched junction nucleotides: 4. Germline assignment: CDR1 LGHDT and CDR2 YNNKEL (reference sequence). This CDR3 contains 13 residues. V gene TRBV3-1 (or the pseudogene TRBV3-2) combines with J gene TRBJ1-1; 7 bases match TRBD1. Sample: PBMCs. The clonotype was recovered from a man aged 40-49 years with rheumatoid arthritis. The CDR3 loop reads CASIQGGNTEAFF. The CDR3 DNA reads as TGTGCCAGCATCCAGGGGGGTAACACTGAAGCTTTCTTT.